The clone carrying this T cell receptor beta chain was seen only once. What it binds is unknown. After removal of 5 bases from V and 3 bases from J, the junction contained 5 bases not matched to a gene. Germline CDR1 reads MNHEY; CDR2 reads SMNVEV (reference sequence). This CDR3 is 14 amino acids long. MiXCR, run by TCRdb on the reads, gives a single entry per CDR3 protein. The table has 20,000 to 30,000 distinct CDR3 sequences, roughly 20% seen once. The data are from a study of T cell repertoires in cytomegalovirus infection. Study as a whole: As its CMV epitopes, the study selected recently identified HLA-C-restricted and well-studied HLA-B-restricted targets. CMV infection and matching HLA type were both indicated by public TCR beta signatures.

General study results and limits: In two of eight donors, the top clonotype was HLA-C-restricted CMV-specific.

The sequencing here drew on CD8+ T cells from cultured PBMCs, taken from culture after CMV antigen stimulation. The chain combines TRBV27 with TRBJ1-2, with 8 bases identical to TRBD1. This TCR was recovered from a human donor in good health (CMV status not recorded). Some clones in this sample may be carry-over from other donors' samples. Here the CDR3 DNA reads TGTGCCAGCAGTCTTACAGGGGGAGACTATGGCTACACCTTC. Protein: CASSLTGGDYGYTF.